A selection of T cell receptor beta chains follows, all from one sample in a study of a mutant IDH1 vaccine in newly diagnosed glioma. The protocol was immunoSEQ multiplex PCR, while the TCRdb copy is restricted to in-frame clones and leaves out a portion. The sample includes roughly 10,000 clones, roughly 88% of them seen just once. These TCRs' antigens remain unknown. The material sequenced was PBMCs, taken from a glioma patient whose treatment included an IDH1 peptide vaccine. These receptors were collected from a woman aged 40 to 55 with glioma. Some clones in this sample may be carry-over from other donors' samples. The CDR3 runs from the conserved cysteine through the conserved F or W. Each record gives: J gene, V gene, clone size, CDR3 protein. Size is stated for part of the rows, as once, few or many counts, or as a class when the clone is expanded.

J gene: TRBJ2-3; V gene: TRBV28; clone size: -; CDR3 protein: CASSFGKHSTSTDTQYF
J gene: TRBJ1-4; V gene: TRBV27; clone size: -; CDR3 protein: CASSPRANEKLFF
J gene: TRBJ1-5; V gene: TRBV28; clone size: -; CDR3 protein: CAHSGTGYQPQHF
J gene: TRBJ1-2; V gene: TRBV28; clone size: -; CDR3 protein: CASSFNYGYTF
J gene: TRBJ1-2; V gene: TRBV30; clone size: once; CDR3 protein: CAWSVIAGYTF
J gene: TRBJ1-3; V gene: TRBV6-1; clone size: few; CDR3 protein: CASRGTNGNTIYF
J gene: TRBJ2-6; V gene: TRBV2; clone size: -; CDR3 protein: CASTIPGSGANVLTF
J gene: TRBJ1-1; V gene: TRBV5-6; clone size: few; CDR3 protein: CASRHRRMNTEAFF
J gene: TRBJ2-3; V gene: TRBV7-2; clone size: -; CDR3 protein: CASSIADTQYF
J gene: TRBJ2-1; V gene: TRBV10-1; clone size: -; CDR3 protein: CASSEGGNNEQFF
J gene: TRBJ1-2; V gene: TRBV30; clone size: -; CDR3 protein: CAWSAPEERANYGYTF
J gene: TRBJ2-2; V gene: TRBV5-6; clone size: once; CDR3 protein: CASSPAGGGAGELFF
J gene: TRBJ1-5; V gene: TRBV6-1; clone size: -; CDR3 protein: CASSEGSLRGQPQHF
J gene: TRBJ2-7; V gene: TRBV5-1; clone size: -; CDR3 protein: CASSLGERAYEQYF
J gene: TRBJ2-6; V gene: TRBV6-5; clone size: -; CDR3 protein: CASSLDSSGANVLTF
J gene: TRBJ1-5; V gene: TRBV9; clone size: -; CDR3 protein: CASSGRTGPFNQPQHF
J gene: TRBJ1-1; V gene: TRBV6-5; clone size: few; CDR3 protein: CASSYRNTEAFF
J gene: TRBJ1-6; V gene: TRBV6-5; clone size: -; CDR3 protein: CASSYADRGSPLHF
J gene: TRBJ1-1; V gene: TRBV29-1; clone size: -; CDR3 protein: CSSGGQATEAFF
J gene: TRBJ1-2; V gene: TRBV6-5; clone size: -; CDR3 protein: CASSYDIQAHGYTF
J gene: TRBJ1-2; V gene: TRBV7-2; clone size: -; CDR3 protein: CASSLSQGDIDGYTF
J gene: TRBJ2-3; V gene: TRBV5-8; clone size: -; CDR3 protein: CASSYGQASTDTQYF
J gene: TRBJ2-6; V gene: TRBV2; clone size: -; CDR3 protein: CASTRDRPESGANVLTF
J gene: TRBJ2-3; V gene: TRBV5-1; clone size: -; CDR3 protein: CASSSSTTFLGLAGAPVTDTQYF
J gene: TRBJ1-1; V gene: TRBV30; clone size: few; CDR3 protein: CAWSRQGTGEAFF
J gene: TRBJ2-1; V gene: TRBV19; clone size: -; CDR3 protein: CASSIARGIWNEQFF
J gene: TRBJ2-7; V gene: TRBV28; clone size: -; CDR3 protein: CASRGGLYEQYF
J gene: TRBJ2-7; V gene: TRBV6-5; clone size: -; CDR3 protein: CASSLDSYSSYEQYF